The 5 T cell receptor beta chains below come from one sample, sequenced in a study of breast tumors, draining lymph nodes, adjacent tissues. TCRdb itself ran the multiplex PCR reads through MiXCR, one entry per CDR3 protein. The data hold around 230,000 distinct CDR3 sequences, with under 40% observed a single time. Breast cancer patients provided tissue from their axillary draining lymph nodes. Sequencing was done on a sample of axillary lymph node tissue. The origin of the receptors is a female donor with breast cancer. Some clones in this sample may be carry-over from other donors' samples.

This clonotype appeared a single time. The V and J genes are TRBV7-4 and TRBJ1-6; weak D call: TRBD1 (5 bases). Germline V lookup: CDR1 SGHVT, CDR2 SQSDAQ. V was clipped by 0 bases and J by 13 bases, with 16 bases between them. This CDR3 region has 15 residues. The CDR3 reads CASSLASIGDSPLHF. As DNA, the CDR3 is TGTGCCAGCAGCTTAGCATCAATCGGGGACTCCCCCCTCCACTTT.

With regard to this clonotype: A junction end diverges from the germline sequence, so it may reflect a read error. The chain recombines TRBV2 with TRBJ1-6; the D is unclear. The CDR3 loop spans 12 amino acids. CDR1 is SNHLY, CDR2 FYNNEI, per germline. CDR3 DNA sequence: TGTGCCAGCTGCTTCGGGAATTCACCCCCCCACTTT. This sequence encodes CASCFGNSPPHF.

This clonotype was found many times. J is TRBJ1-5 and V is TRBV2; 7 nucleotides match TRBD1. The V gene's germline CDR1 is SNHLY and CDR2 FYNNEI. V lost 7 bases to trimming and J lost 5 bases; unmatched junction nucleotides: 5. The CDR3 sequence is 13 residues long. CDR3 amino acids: CASTPGGHQPQHF. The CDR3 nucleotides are TGTGCCAGCACCCCAGGGGGGCATCAGCCCCAGCATTTT.

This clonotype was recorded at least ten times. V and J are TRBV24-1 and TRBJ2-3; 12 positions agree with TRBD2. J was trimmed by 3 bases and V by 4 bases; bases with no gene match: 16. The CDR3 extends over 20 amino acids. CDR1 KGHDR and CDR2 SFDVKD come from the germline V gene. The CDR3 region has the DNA TGTGCCACCAGTGACCCCGGACTAGCGGGATCCTCTCTATGGACAGATACGCAGTATTTT. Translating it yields CATSDPGLAGSSLWTDTQYF.

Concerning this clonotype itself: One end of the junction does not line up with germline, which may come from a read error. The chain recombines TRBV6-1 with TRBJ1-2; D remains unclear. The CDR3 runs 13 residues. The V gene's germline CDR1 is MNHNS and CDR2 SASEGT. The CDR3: CANSESGVYGYTF. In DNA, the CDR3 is TGTGCCAACAGTGAATCTGGGGTCTATGGCTACACCTTC.